These T cell receptor beta chains were read from a single sample in a study of blood T cell repertoires in COVID-19. Assay used: immunoSEQ multiplex PCR; TCRdb lists only in-frame clones, some missing. Of 250,000 to 300,000 clones listed, approximately 85% are singletons. The sequencing input was peripheral blood. All receptors derive from a woman aged 70 to 79 with acute or convalescent COVID-19. CDR3s include the opening cysteine and the closing phenylalanine or tryptophan. D genes are given only for firm matches. Expanded clones are given a class, and other clones once, few, many or no size at all.

cdr3_aa,cdr3_nt,v_call,j_call,clone_size,d_call
CASILAGATTYEQYF,TGTGCCAGCATACTAGCGGGGGCCACTACCTACGAGCAGTACTTC,TRBV2,TRBJ2-7,once,TRBD2
CASSWTGAYEQYF,TGTGCCAGCAGCTGGACAGGGGCTTACGAGCAGTACTTC,TRBV2,TRBJ2-7,.,TRBD1
CASSPGYGTEAFF,TGTGCCAGCAGCCCGGGGTATGGCACTGAAGCTTTCTTT,TRBV6-5,TRBJ1-1,.,.
CASSSTASGSGANVLTF,TGCGCCAGCAGCTCGACAGCCTCCGGCTCTGGGGCCAACGTCCTGACTTTC,TRBV5-1,TRBJ2-6,.,.
CATSDFLARELFF,TGTGCCACCAGTGATTTCTTGGCAAGGGAGCTGTTTTTT,TRBV24-1,TRBJ2-2,once,.
CASSQERGQNYGYTF,TGTGCCAGCAGCCAAGAAAGGGGGCAGAACTATGGCTACACCTTC,TRBV2,TRBJ1-2,.,TRBD1
CATARGQPNSNQPQHF,TGTGCCACCGCGAGGGGACAGCCAAATAGCAATCAGCCCCAGCATTTT,TRBV19,TRBJ1-5,.,TRBD1
CASSAQHRNNSPLHF,TGTGCCAGCAGTGCTCAACACAGGAATAATTCACCCCTCCACTTT,TRBV2,TRBJ1-6,.,.
CASSSLGRSAQGGLGYTF,TGTGCCAGCAGCTCCTTGGGGCGCTCGGCGCAGGGAGGGTTAGGCTACACCTTC,TRBV11-2,TRBJ1-2,.,.
CASSYEADRVQAFF,TGTGCCAGCAGCTACGAAGCGGACAGGGTTCAAGCTTTCTTT,TRBV11-2,TRBJ1-1,few,TRBD1
CASSLNDGATYEQYF,TGTGCCAGCTCACTAAACGACGGAGCCACTTACGAGCAGTACTTC,TRBV18,TRBJ2-7,.,.
CAIRAGQGGLMNTEAFF,TGTGCCATCAGAGCTGGACAGGGTGGTTTAATGAACACTGAAGCTTTCTTT,TRBV10-3,TRBJ1-1,.,TRBD1
CASNRRTATGANVLTF,TGTGCCAGCAACCGCCGGACAGCCACTGGGGCCAACGTCCTGACTTTC,TRBV19,TRBJ2-6,.,.
CASQASGGVDEQYF,TGTGCCAGCCAGGCTAGCGGGGGAGTGGACGAGCAGTACTTC,TRBV2,TRBJ2-7,.,TRBD2
CASCIAYEQYF,TGTGCCTCGTGTATTGCCTACGAGCAGTACTTC,TRBV28,TRBJ2-7,.,.
CASSRQAGAYGYTF,TGTGCCAGTAGTCGACAGGCGGGGGCCTATGGCTACACCTTC,TRBV19,TRBJ1-2,.,.
CASRLGYEQYF,TGTGCCAGCCGTCTAGGTTACGAGCAGTACTTC,TRBV6-5,TRBJ2-7,.,.
CASSPQISGNTIYF,TGTGCCAGCAGCCCCCAAATCTCTGGAAACACCATATATTTT,TRBV5-4,TRBJ1-3,few,.
CSVAAGQGTEAFF,TGCAGCGTTGCGGCGGGACAGGGAACTGAAGCTTTCTTT,TRBV29-1,TRBJ1-1,.,TRBD1
CASSPEDREQYF,TGTGCCAGCTCACCAGAGGACAGGGAGCAGTACTTC,TRBV18,TRBJ2-7,.,TRBD1
CASSQGGAGNQPQHF,TGCGCCAGCAGCCAAGGGGGCGCGGGCAATCAGCCCCAGCATTTT,TRBV4-1,TRBJ1-5,few,.
CASSLRPTGYTDTQYF,TGTGCCAGCAGCTTACGGCCGACAGGGTACACAGATACGCAGTATTTT,TRBV7-9,TRBJ2-3,.,TRBD1
CASSEQAPNEKLFF,TGTGCCAGCAGTGAACAAGCTCCAAATGAAAAACTGTTTTTT,TRBV6-1,TRBJ1-4,.,.
CASSQGWATNEKLFF,TGTGCCAGCAGCCAGGGCTGGGCCACTAATGAAAAACTGTTTTTT,TRBV14,TRBJ1-4,.,.
CASPRGQRLNSGNTIYF,TGTGCCAGTCCCAGGGGACAGCGACTAAACTCTGGAAACACCATATATTTT,TRBV19,TRBJ1-3,.,TRBD1
CASGPGLAYNEQFF,TGTGCCAGCGGCCCAGGACTAGCGTACAATGAGCAGTTCTTC,TRBV7-3,TRBJ2-1,.,TRBD2
CASSWDRSLDQPQHF,TGTGCCAGCAGTTGGGACAGGAGCCTGGATCAGCCCCAGCATTTT,TRBV2,TRBJ1-5,.,TRBD1
CASSTGSMNTEAFF,TGCGCCAGCAGTACGGGAAGCATGAACACTGAAGCTTTCTTT,TRBV5-1,TRBJ1-1,.,.
CASSYTSGGPADTQYF,TGTGCCAGCAGTTACACTAGCGGGGGGCCCGCAGATACGCAGTATTTT,TRBV6-5,TRBJ2-3,.,TRBD2
CASSLGSGTYNEQFF,TGTGCCAGCAGCTTAGGGTCAGGGACCTACAATGAGCAGTTCTTC,TRBV7-2,TRBJ2-1,.,.
CASSRQGTGGNTIYF,TGTGCCAGCAGCCGACAGGGGACGGGAGGAAACACCATATATTTT,TRBV6-1,TRBJ1-3,.,TRBD1
CAISTGTSGGNTDTQYF,TGTGCCATCAGTACCGGGACTAGCGGGGGAAACACAGATACGCAGTATTTT,TRBV10-3,TRBJ2-3,.,TRBD2
CATSRGGGGTEQYF,TGTGCCACCAGCAGAGGGGGGGGAGGGACCGAGCAGTACTTC,TRBV15,TRBJ2-7,.,TRBD2
CASSSRDRYYGYTF,TGTGCCAGCAGCTCCAGGGACAGATACTATGGCTACACCTTC,TRBV11-3,TRBJ1-2,.,TRBD1
CASSRGQAEDGYTF,TGCGCCAGCAGCCGGGGACAGGCTGAAGATGGCTACACCTTC,TRBV5-1,TRBJ1-2,.,TRBD1
CASSESRGPAKNIQYF,TGCGCCAGCAGTGAGTCCAGGGGGCCAGCCAAAAACATTCAGTACTTC,TRBV10-2,TRBJ2-4,.,TRBD1
CSSRTDMNTEAFF,TGCAGCTCCCGGACAGACATGAACACTGAAGCTTTCTTT,TRBV29-1,TRBJ1-1,once,.
CASSYGQGDLGEQFF,TGCGCCAGCAGCTACGGACAGGGGGACCTAGGTGAGCAGTTCTTC,TRBV5-1,TRBJ2-1,.,TRBD1
CASSQASGFTDTQYF,TGTGCCAGCAGCCAAGCTAGCGGGTTTACAGATACGCAGTATTTT,TRBV14,TRBJ2-3,.,TRBD2
CSVEFPGSYGYTF,TGCAGCGTCGAATTCCCCGGGAGCTATGGCTACACCTTC,TRBV29-1,TRBJ1-2,few,.
CASSAKAGTGATGELFF,TGTGCCAGCAGTGCGAAGGCCGGGACAGGGGCCACCGGGGAGCTGTTTTTT,TRBV6-1,TRBJ2-2,.,TRBD1
CASSRGEQETQYF,TGTGCCAGCAGCAGGGGGGAACAAGAGACCCAGTACTTC,TRBV6-5,TRBJ2-5,.,.
CASSSSGGGRNEQFF,TGTGCCAGCAGCTCCAGCGGGGGGGGAAGAAATGAGCAGTTCTTC,TRBV6-2/TRBV6-3,TRBJ2-1,.,TRBD2
CASSYSGTYGYTF,TGTGCCAGCAGTTACTCCGGGACATATGGCTACACCTTC,TRBV6-5,TRBJ1-2,.,.
CASSDYSGAYNEQFF,TGTGCCAGCAGCGATTATAGCGGAGCCTACAATGAGCAGTTCTTC,TRBV7-6,TRBJ2-1,.,.
CASSPTGGGLHEKLFF,TGTGCCAGCAGCCCCACTGGGGGCGGCCTTCATGAAAAACTGTTTTTT,TRBV9,TRBJ1-4,.,.
CASSADRGLRTDTQYF,TGTGCCAGCAGCGCGGACAGGGGGCTTCGCACAGATACGCAGTATTTT,TRBV2,TRBJ2-3,once,TRBD1
CSVQGVNEQFF,TGCAGCGTTCAGGGTGTAAATGAGCAGTTCTTC,TRBV29-1,TRBJ2-1,.,.
CASSLQGPYNSPLHF,TGCGCCAGCAGCTTACAGGGTCCCTATAATTCACCCCTCCACTTT,TRBV5-1,TRBJ1-6,few,.